This T cell receptor beta chain was recovered during a study of blood T cell repertoires in COVID-19. Germline CDR1 and CDR2: MDHEN and SYDVKM. The CDR3 loop spans 14 amino acids. V was clipped by 3 bases and J by 3 bases; unmatched bases: 4. TCRdb keeps only in-frame clones here, not all; method: immunoSEQ multiplex PCR. The repertoire holds roughly 75,000 clones, with less than 85% as singletons. The source material was peripheral blood. The V and J genes are TRBV28 and TRBJ2-7; TRBD1 aligns across 8 bases. The TCR was taken from a human donor with acute or convalescent COVID-19. The donor label of this sample is uncertain. The CDR3 is CASSFGTGNYEQYF. CDR3 in DNA: TGTGCCAGCAGTTTCGGGACAGGCAACTACGAGCAGTACTTC.